Below, 11 T cell receptor beta chains from the same sample are listed, as sequenced in a study of T cell responses to AZD1222 COVID-19 vaccine. Assay: immunoSEQ multiplex PCR; the TCRdb copy retains only in-frame clones and omits some. The sample records 150,000 to 200,000 clones, approximately 92% being singletons. Sequencing used peripheral blood, obtained on day 0 of AZD1222 vaccination. The receptors derive from an adult in good health.

V usage is TRBV14 and J usage is TRBJ2-2; 10 bases line up with TRBD2. The CDR3 extends over 15 amino acids. Trimming at V came to 4 bases and at J to 8 bases, leaving 7 bases not matched to a gene. Germline loops: CDR1 SGHDN, CDR2 FVKESK. For the CDR3, the DNA is TGTGCCAGCAGCCGAGGACTAGCGGCCGGGGGGGAGCTGTTTTTT. Its protein product is CASSRGLAAGGELFF. Together with reference TRBV14 and TRBJ2-2, the CDR3 gives the full variable domain: EAGVTQFPSHSVIEKGQTVTLRCDPISGHDNLYWYRRVMGKEIKFLLHFVKESKQDESGMPNNRFLAERTGGTYSTLKVQPAELEDSGVYFCASSRGLAAGGELFFGEGSRLTVL.

This clone occurred once. The V gene is TRBV2, the J gene TRBJ2-2, with a possible D match to TRBD2 (6 bases). V lost 2 bases and J lost 6, with 13 bases in between. Per the germline V gene, CDR1 is SNHLY and CDR2 is FYNNEI. The CDR3 is 15 amino acids. The CDR3 here is CASSETSSAAGELFF. The CDR3, as DNA: TGTGCCAGCAGTGAAACCTCTAGCGCGGCCGGGGAGCTGTTTTTT.

V gene TRBV18 combines with J gene TRBJ2-5, with D tentatively TRBD1 (5 bases). Germline values: CDR1 KGHSH, CDR2 LQKENI. V gave up 3 bases and J gave up 4 bases, with 9 bases separating them. The CDR3 is 13 residues long. The CDR3, as DNA: TGTGCCAGCTCACCGGCAGGGTTAGAGACCCAGTACTTC. It is translated as CASSPAGLETQYF.

The chain links TRBV7-3 to TRBJ2-1; 15 bases agree with TRBD2. J gave up 7 bases and V 5 bases, and 12 bases lay outside the gene matches. The CDR3 has 18 amino acids. Germline V gene data show CDR1 as SGHTA and CDR2 as FQGTGA. CDR3 amino acids: CASSLGLAGGSMLNEQFF. CDR3 sequence (DNA): TGTGCCAGCAGCCTGGGACTAGCGGGGGGTTCGATGTTGAATGAGCAGTTCTTC.

This clone showed up just once. The genes are TRBV7-6 and TRBJ2-1, with TRBD2 matching 10 bases. Trimming removed 5 bases from V and 6 bases from J; junction bases left unmatched: 7. This CDR3 is 15 amino acids long. Germline-derived CDR1 and CDR2 are SGHVS and FNYEAQ. Written as DNA, the CDR3 is TGTGCCAGCAGCGCGAGCGGGAGGGCCCCCAATGAGCAGTTCTTC. It encodes CASSASGRAPNEQFF.

This clone has a single count. V gene TRBV9 combines with J gene TRBJ1-2; D perhaps matches TRBD1 (5 bases). Germline CDR1 is SGDLS and CDR2 is YYNGEE. V was clipped by 4 bases and J by 7 bases, with 23 bases between them. This CDR3 has 16 residues. The CDR3 bases are TGTGCCAGCAGCCAAACCACGGGACGGGGGAGTGGTGGCTACACCTTC. It codes for CASSQTTGRGSGGYTF. The complete variable domain, with remaining parts taken from reference TRBV9 and TRBJ1-2, reads DSGVTQTPKHLITATGQRVTLRCSPRSGDLSVYWYQQSLDQGLQFLIQYYNGEERAKGNILERFSAQQFPDLHSELNLSSLELGDSALYFCASSQTTGRGSGGYTFGSGTRLTVV.

The chain joins TRBV5-1 to TRBJ2-3; D call uncertain. The CDR3 is made up of 14 amino acids. With 0 bases removed from V and 1 base from J, the gap between germline ends came to 6 bases. Germline V CDR1 and CDR2: SGHRS, YFSETQ. The CDR3 nucleotides are TGCGCCAGCAGCTTGGAAGGGCGCACAGATACGCAGTATTTT. This encodes CASSLEGRTDTQYF.

The CDR3 loop is CAWSSRQGYEKLFF. The DNA for the CDR3 is TGTGCCTGGAGTTCTCGACAGGGATATGAAAAACTGTTTTTT. This chain joins TRBV30 and TRBJ1-4, with 7 bases fitting TRBD1. Germline CDR1 and CDR2: GTSNPN and SVGIG (reference sequence). J lost 6 bases, V lost 2 bases, and 6 bases had no gene match. The CDR3 runs 14 residues.

The rearrangement joins TRBV19 to TRBJ2-3; D is possibly TRBD1 (5 bases). This CDR3 is built from 16 residues. V lost 1 base, J lost 3 bases, and 14 bases lay in between. The germline CDR1 and CDR2 sequences are LNHDA and SQIVND (reference sequence). Here the CDR3 DNA reads TGTGCCAGTAGTATAGGGGGCGGATGGAAAACAGATACGCAGTATTTT. Encoded protein: CASSIGGGWKTDTQYF.

The rearrangement joins TRBV4-1 to TRBJ2-5, with D possibly matching TRBD2 (6 bases). The CDR3 contains 14 residues. Germline assignment: CDR1 MGHRA and CDR2 YSYEKL. The ends were cut back, 0 bases at V and 5 bases at J, with 10 bases in the middle. The CDR3 here is CASSQETGGETQYF. CDR3 nucleotide sequence: TGCGCCAGCAGCCAAGAGACCGGAGGGGAGACCCAGTACTTC.

V and J are TRBV7-3 and TRBJ2-2; 8 bases align to TRBD1. CDR3 size: 17 residues. The germline V gene has CDR1 SGHTA and CDR2 FQGTGA. V trimming: 1 base; J trimming: 4 bases; junction bases outside the gene matches: 8. CDR3 sequence reads: CASSLMSQGAGTGELFF. For the CDR3, the DNA is TGTGCCAGCAGCTTAATGTCGCAGGGGGCTGGCACCGGGGAGCTGTTTTTT.